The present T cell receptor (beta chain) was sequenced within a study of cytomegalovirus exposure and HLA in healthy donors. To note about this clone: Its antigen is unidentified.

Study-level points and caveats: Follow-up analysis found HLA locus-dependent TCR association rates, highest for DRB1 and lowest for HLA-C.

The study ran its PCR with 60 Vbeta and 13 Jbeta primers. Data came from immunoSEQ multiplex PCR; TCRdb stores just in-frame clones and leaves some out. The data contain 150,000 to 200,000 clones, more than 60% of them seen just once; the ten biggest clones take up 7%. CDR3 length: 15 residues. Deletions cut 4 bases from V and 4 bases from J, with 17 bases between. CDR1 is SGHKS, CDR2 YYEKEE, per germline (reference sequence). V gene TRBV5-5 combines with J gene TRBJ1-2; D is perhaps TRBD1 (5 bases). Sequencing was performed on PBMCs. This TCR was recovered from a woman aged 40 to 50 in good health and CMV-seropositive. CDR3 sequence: CASSQTVQGVYGYTF. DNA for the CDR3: TGTGCCAGCAGCCAGACGGTACAAGGGGTCTATGGCTACACCTTC.